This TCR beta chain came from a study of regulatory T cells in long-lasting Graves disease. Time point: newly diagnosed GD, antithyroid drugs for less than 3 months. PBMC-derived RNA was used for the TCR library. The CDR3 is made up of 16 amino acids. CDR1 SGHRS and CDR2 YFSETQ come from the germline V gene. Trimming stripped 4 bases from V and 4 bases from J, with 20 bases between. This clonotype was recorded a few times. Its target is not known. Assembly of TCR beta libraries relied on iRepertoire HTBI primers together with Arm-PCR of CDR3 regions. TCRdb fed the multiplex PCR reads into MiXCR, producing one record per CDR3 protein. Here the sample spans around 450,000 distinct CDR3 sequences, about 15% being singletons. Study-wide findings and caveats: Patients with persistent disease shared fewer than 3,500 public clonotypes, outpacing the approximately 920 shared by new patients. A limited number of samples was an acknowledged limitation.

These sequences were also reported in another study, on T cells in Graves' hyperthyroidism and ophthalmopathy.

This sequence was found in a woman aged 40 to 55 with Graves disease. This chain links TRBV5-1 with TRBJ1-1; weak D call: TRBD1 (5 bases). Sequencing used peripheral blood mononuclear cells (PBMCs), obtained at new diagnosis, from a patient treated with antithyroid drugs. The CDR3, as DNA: TGCGCCAGCAGCGACATGACAGCCCCGAGGGCCACTGAAGCTTTCTTT. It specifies CASSDMTAPRATEAFF.